Shown below are 8 T cell receptor beta chains from a single sample sequenced in a study of blood T cell repertoires in COVID-19. The protocol was immunoSEQ multiplex PCR, while the TCRdb copy is restricted to in-frame clones and leaves out a portion. Seen here are a few hundred thousand clones, 86% observed once, and the top ten hold about 10%. The sample taken for sequencing was PBMCs or T cells enriched from blood (not recorded which). These receptors all stem from a woman aged 18-30 years who had recovered from COVID-19.

This sequence joins TRBV6-1 and TRBJ2-1; TRBD2 matches 7 bases. This CDR3 contains 16 residues. V shed 1 base, J shed 2 bases, and the junction held 5 bases outside the gene matches. The V gene's germline CDR1 is MNHNS and CDR2 SASEGT. The CDR3 DNA follows: TGTGCCAGCAGTGAAGAAGGCGGGAGTCCCTACAATGAGCAGTTCTTC. Translation: CASSEEGGSPYNEQFF.

The chain joins TRBV2 to TRBJ2-1; 9 positions match TRBD2. After removal of 6 bases from V and 5 bases from J, the junction contained 5 bases not matched to a gene. The CDR3 spans 14 residues. CDR1 SNHLY and CDR2 FYNNEI come from the germline V gene. The CDR3 DNA sequence: TGTGCCAGCAGACGGACTAGCGAGAACAATGAGCAGTTCTTC. This translates into CASRRTSENNEQFF.

The chain links TRBV7-9 to TRBJ2-3, with a possible D match to TRBD2 (5 bases). The CDR3 extends over 14 amino acids. V was pared by 5 bases and J by 2 bases, with 11 bases between. Germline loops: CDR1 SEHNR, CDR2 FQNEAQ (reference sequence). The DNA of the CDR3 is TGTGCCAGCAGCCCCCGGGATTTCACAGATACGCAGTATTTT. Protein sequence: CASSPRDFTDTQYF.

The chain uses TRBV5-8 and TRBJ1-6; 7 bases line up with TRBD1. The CDR3 has 15 amino acids. V shed 5 bases, J shed 7 bases, and the junction held 9 bases outside the gene matches. CDR1 SGHTS and CDR2 YDEGEE come from the germline V gene. Here the CDR3 reads CASSRRGRGNSPLHF. The CDR3 coding sequence is TGTGCCAGCAGTCGAAGGGGGCGCGGAAATTCACCCCTCCACTTT.

The rearrangement joins TRBV10-2 to TRBJ2-2; 7 bases fit TRBD1. Germline trimming cut 6 bases from V and 2 bases from J; bases unmatched to any gene: 12. Germline V gene sequence: CDR1 WSHSY, CDR2 SAAADI. This CDR3 is built from 17 residues. The CDR3 DNA sequence: TGCGCCAGCAGGACGGCCGAAAGGACAGGCAACACCGGGGAGCTGTTTTTT. This codes for CASRTAERTGNTGELFF.

The CDR3 is CASSQVGTGEMDGYTF. CDR3 DNA sequence: TGCGCCAGCAGCCAAGTTGGGACAGGGGAAATGGATGGCTACACCTTC. The chain combines TRBV4-1 with TRBJ1-2; 10 bases are shared with TRBD1. The trim removed 1 base at V and 6 bases at J, leaving 8 bases unmatched. CDR1 and CDR2 (germline): MGHRA, YSYEKL. CDR3 size: 16 residues.

V is TRBV20-1 and J is TRBJ2-3, with D maybe TRBD1 (6 bases). Germline CDR1 and CDR2: DFQATT and SNEGSKA (reference sequence). This CDR3 spans 15 amino acids. V gave up 3 bases and J gave up 3 bases, with 16 bases separating them. CDR3 residues: CSASRQATPTDTQYF. The CDR3 nucleotides are TGCAGTGCTAGTCGACAGGCGACTCCTACAGATACGCAGTATTTT.

The chain uses TRBV9 and TRBJ1-1, with D perhaps matching TRBD1 (5 bases). This CDR3 is 14 amino acids long. Germline assignment: CDR1 SGDLS and CDR2 YYNGEE. The ends were cut back, 3 bases at V and 6 bases at J, with 15 bases in the middle. The CDR3 here is CASSAPVPGAEAFF. The DNA of the CDR3 is TGTGCCAGCAGCGCCCCCGTCCCGGGGGCTGAAGCTTTCTTT. The complete variable domain, with remaining parts taken from reference TRBV9 and TRBJ1-1, reads DSGVTQTPKHLITATGQRVTLRCSPRSGDLSVYWYQQSLDQGLQFLIQYYNGEERAKGNILERFSAQQFPDLHSELNLSSLELGDSALYFCASSAPVPGAEAFFGQGTRLTVV.